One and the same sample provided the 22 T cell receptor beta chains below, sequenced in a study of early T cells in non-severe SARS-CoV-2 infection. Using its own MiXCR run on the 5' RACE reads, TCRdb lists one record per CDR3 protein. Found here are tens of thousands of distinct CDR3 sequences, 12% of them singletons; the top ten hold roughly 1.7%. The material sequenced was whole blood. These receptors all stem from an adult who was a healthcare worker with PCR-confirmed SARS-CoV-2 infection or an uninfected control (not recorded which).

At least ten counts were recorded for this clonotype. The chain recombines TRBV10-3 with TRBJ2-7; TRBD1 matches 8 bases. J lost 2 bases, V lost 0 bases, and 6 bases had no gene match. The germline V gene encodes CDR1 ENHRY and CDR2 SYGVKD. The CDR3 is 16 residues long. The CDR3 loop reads CAISESGRDRPYEQYF. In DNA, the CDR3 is TGTGCCATCAGTGAGTCCGGCCGGGACAGGCCCTACGAGCAGTACTTC.

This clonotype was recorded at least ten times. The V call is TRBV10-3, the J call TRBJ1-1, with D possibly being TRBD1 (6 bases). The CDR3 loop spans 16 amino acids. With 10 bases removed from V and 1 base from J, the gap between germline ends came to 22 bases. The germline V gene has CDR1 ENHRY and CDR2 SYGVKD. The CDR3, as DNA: TGTGCCACCTCTCGCAGAAGGACAGAATCGAACACTGAAGCTTTCTTT. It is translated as CATSRRRTESNTEAFF.

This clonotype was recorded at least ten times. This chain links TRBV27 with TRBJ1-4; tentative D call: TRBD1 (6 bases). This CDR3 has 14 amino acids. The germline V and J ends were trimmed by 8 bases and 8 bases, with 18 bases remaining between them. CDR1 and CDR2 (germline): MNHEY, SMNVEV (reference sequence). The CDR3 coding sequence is TGTGCCAGCGCAGGAACGGGGGGCGTAGAAAAACTGTTTTTT. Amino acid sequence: CASAGTGGVEKLFF.

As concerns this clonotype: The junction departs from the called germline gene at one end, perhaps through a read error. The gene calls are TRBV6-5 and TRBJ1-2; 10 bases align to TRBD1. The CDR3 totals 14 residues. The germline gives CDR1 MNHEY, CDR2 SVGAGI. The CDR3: CASRRQGAKYGYTF. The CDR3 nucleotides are TGTGCCAGCAGACGACAGGGGGCTAAGTATGGCTACACCTTC.

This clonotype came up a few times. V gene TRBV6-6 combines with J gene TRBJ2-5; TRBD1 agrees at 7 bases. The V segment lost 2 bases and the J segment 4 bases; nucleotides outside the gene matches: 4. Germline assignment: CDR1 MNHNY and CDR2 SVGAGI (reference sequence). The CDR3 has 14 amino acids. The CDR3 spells CASSYPAGGETQYF. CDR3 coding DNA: TGTGCCAGCAGTTACCCAGCAGGGGGAGAGACCCAGTACTTC.

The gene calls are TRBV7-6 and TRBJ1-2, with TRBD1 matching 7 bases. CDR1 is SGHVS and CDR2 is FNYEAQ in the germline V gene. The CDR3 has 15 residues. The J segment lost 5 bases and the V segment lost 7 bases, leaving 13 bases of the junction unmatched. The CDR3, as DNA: TGTGCCAGCACCCCCTTGGGAGGGGGCGCGTATGGCTACACCTTC. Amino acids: CASTPLGGGAYGYTF. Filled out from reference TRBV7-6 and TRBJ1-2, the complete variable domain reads GAGVSQSPRYKVTKRGQDVALRCDPISGHVSLYWYRQALGQGPEFLTYFNYEAQQDKSGLPNDRFSAERPEGSISTLTIQRTEQRDSAMYRCASTPLGGGAYGYTFGSGTRLTVV.

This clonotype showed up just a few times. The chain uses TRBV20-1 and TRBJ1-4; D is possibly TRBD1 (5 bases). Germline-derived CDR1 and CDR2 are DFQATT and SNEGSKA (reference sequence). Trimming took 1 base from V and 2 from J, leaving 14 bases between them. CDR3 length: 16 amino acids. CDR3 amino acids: CSARVDSVGTNEKLFF. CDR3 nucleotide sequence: TGCAGTGCTAGAGTTGACAGCGTCGGTACTAATGAAAAACTGTTTTTT.

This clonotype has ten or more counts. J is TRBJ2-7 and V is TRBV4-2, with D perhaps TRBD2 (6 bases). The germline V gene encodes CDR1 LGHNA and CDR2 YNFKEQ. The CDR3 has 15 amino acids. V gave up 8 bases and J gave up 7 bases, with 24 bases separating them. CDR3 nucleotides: TGTGCCAGCCGACCCAGTCGGGGATCCGCGGGGGAGCAGTACTTC. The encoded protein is CASRPSRGSAGEQYF.

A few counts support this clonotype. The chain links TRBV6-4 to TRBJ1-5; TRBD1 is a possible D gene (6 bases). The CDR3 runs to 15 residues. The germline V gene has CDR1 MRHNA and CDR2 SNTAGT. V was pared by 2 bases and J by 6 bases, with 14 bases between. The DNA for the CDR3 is TGTGCCAGCAGTGACACAGCCGAAGGGGGTCAGCCCCAGCATTTT. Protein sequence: CASSDTAEGGQPQHF.

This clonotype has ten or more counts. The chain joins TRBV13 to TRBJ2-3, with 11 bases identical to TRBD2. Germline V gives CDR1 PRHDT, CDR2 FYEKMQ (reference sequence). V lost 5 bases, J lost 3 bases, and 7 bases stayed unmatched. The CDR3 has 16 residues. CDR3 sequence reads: CASSHLAGGITDTQYF. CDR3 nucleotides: TGTGCCAGCAGCCACTTAGCGGGGGGGATTACAGATACGCAGTATTTT.

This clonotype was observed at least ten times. This chain's CDR3 is CASSLAEGPPGNTIYF. CDR3 in DNA: TGTGCCAGCTCACTGGCCGAAGGGCCTCCTGGAAACACCATATATTTT. The chain employs TRBV18 and TRBJ1-3; D not resolved. Deletions cut 4 bases from V and 2 bases from J, with 15 bases between. There are 16 residues in the CDR3. The germline V gene has CDR1 KGHSH and CDR2 LQKENI. Complete variable domain (other parts from reference TRBV18 and TRBJ1-3): NAGVMQNPRHLVRRRGQEARLRCSPMKGHSHVYWYRQLPEEGLKFMVYLQKENIIDESGMPKERFSAEFPKEGPSILRIQQVVRGDSAAYFCASSLAEGPPGNTIYFGEGSWLTVV.

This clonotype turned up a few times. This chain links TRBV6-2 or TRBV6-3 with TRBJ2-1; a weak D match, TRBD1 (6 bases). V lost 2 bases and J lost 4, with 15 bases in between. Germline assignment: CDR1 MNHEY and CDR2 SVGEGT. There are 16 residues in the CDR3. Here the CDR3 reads CASSYDGGLRYNEQFF. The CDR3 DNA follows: TGTGCCAGCAGTTACGATGGGGGCCTGAGATACAATGAGCAGTTCTTC.

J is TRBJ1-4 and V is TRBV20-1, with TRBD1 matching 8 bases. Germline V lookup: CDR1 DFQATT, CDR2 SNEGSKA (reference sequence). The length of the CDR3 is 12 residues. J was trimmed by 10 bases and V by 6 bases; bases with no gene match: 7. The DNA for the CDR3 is TGCAGTGCAGGACAGGGTAGGGGAAAACTGTTTTTT. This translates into CSAGQGRGKLFF.

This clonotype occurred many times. The CDR3 bases are TGTGCCAGCAGTTGGCAAGCGAACACTGAAGCTTTCTTT. Protein sequence: CASSWQANTEAFF. V gene TRBV12-3 or TRBV12-4 combines with J gene TRBJ1-1; no clear D gene. The CDR3 runs 13 residues. With 4 bases removed from V and 1 base from J, the gap between germline ends came to 7 bases.

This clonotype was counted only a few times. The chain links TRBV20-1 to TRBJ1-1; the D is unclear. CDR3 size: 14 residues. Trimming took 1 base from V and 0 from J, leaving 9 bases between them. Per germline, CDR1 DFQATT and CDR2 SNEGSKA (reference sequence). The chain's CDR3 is CSARGRLMNTEAFF. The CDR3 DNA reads TGCAGTGCTAGAGGTCGGCTTATGAACACTGAAGCTTTCTTT.

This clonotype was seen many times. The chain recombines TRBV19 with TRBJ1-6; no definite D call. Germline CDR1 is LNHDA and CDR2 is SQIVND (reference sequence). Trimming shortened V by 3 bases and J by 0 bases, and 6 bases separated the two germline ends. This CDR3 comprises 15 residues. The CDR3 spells CASSMDSSYNSPLHF. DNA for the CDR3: TGTGCCAGTAGTATGGATAGCTCCTATAATTCACCCCTCCACTTT.

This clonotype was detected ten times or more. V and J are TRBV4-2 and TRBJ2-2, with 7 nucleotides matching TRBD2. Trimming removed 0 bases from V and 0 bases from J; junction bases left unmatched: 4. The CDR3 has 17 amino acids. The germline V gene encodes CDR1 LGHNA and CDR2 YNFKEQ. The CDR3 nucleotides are TGTGCCAGCAGCCAAGATCTCGGGGGGACGAACACCGGGGAGCTGTTTTTT. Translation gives CASSQDLGGTNTGELFF.

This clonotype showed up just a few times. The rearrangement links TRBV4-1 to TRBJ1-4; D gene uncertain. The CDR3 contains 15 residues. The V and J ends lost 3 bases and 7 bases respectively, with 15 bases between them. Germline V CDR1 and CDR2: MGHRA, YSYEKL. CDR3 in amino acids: CASSQSGSFREKLFF. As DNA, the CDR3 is TGCGCCAGCAGCCAGTCGGGAAGTTTTCGTGAAAAACTGTTTTTT.

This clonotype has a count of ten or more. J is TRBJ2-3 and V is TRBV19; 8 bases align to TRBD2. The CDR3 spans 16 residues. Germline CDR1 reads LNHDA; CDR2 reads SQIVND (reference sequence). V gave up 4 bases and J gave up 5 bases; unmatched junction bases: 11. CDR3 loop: CASSRVAGRQGDTQYF. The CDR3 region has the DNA TGTGCCAGTAGTAGGGTAGCGGGGCGTCAAGGAGATACGCAGTATTTT.

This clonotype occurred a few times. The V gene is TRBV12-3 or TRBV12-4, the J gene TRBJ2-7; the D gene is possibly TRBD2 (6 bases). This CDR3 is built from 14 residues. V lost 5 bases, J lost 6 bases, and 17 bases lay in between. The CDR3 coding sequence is TGTGCCAGCAGTCCCTTTGGGGGAGGAACCGAGCAGTACTTC. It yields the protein CASSPFGGGTEQYF.

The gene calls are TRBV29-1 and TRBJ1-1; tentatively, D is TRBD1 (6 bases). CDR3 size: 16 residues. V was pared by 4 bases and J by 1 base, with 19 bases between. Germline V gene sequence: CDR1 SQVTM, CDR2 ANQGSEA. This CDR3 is CSVVGGTPKKNTEAFF. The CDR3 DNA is TGCAGCGTTGTTGGGGGGACACCTAAAAAGAACACTGAAGCTTTCTTT.

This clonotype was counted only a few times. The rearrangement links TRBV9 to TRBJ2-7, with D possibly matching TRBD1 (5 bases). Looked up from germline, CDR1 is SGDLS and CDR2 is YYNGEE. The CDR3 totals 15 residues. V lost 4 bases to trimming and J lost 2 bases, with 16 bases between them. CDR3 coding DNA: TGTGCCAGCAGCCCAAGGGAAGTAGGGGCCTACGAGCAGTACTTC. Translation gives CASSPREVGAYEQYF.